One and the same sample provided the 30 T cell receptor beta chains below, sequenced in a study of blood T cell repertoires in COVID-19. Sequencing used immunoSEQ multiplex PCR; TCRdb keeps in-frame clones, though not all of them. The sample has some 97,000 clones, 70% to 90% seen once. The sample comprised peripheral blood. The receptors here all came from a man aged 45-60 years with active or convalescent COVID-19.

This clone was seen more than once but under ten times. The chain is built from TRBV15 and TRBJ2-1; 13 bases are a match to TRBD2. J lost 10 bases, V lost 6 bases, and 6 bases had no gene match. This CDR3 comprises 14 residues. Germline CDR1 and CDR2: LNHNV and YYDKDF (reference sequence). The CDR3 region is CATRPGLAGQEQFF. The CDR3 coding sequence is TGTGCCACCAGACCGGGACTAGCGGGGCAGGAGCAGTTCTTC.

In this sample, this clone turned up a few times. This chain links TRBV6-1 with TRBJ1-5; 8 positions match TRBD1. The CDR3 is 15 residues long. From germline, CDR1 is MNHNS and CDR2 SASEGT. The V and J ends lost 2 bases and 6 bases, in that order; junction bases with no gene match: 6. CDR3: CASSEHGQGGQPQHF. The CDR3 DNA reads as TGTGCCAGCAGTGAACATGGACAGGGCGGTCAGCCCCAGCATTTT.

The gene calls are TRBV11-3 and TRBJ2-5; 8 bases agree with TRBD1. Germline V gene sequence: CDR1 SGHNT, CDR2 YENEEA. The CDR3 contains 15 residues. V dropped 5 bases and J dropped 2; count of bases not matched to a gene: 7. The CDR3 DNA reads as TGTGCCAGCAGCGGGAGACAGGGGCGGCAAGAGACCCAGTACTTC. This gives the protein CASSGRQGRQETQYF.

The chain recombines TRBV5-1 with TRBJ2-1, with a possible D match to TRBD1 (6 bases). The V gene's germline CDR1 is SGHRS and CDR2 YFSETQ. CDR3 length: 14 residues. The V gene lost 0 bases and the J gene lost 5 bases, with 9 bases spanning the gap. CDR3 coding DNA: TGCGCCAGCAGCTTGGCGGACAGCCACAATGAGCAGTTCTTC. Residues: CASSLADSHNEQFF.

This clone was found once. The rearrangement joins TRBV18 to TRBJ1-1; no firm D call. The V end lost 3 bases, the J end lost 3 bases, and 8 bases lay between the germline ends. CDR1 and CDR2 (germline): KGHSH, LQKENI. CDR3 length: 13 amino acids. CDR3 DNA sequence: TGTGCCAGCTCACCTTTAGAGGACACTGAAGCTTTCTTT. It is translated as CASSPLEDTEAFF.

The chain uses TRBV7-6 and TRBJ1-2, with D possibly TRBD1 on 5 matching bases. V was shortened by 1 base and J by 5 bases, with 8 bases between the two germline ends. From germline, CDR1 is SGHVS and CDR2 FNYEAQ. The length of the CDR3 is 13 residues. The CDR3 nucleotides are TGTGCCAGCAGCTTAGGGGGGGGATATGGCTACACCTTC. Protein: CASSLGGGYGYTF.

The chain uses TRBV11-3 and TRBJ1-1; TRBD1 matches 7 bases. V gave up 6 bases and J gave up 1 base; unmatched junction bases: 8. This CDR3 has 15 residues. Germline CDR1 and CDR2: SGHNT and YENEEA. CDR3 region: CASRAEAGGNTEAFF. Here the CDR3 DNA reads TGTGCCAGCAGGGCCGAGGCAGGGGGGAACACTGAAGCTTTCTTT.

The J gene is TRBJ2-3, the V gene TRBV30; TRBD2 matches 11 bases. CDR1 and CDR2 (germline): GTSNPN, SVGIG (reference sequence). V was clipped by 0 bases and J by 4 bases; unmatched bases: 9. The CDR3 has 17 amino acids. This CDR3 reads CAWSVSWGLAESDTQYF. Written as DNA, the CDR3 is TGTGCCTGGAGTGTAAGCTGGGGACTAGCGGAGTCAGATACGCAGTATTTT.

The chain carries TRBV5-1 and TRBJ1-2; possibly TRBD1 for D (5 bases). The V and J ends lost 5 bases and 6 bases respectively, with 14 bases between them. Germline CDR1 and CDR2: SGHRS and YFSETQ. This CDR3 is 13 amino acids long. This CDR3 reads CASSAGNINGYTF. CDR3 bases: TGCGCCAGCAGTGCAGGGAATATTAATGGCTACACCTTC.

This clone has only one observation. The genes are TRBV6-6 and TRBJ2-5, with 7 nucleotides matching TRBD2. This CDR3 region has 15 residues. V was clipped by 4 bases and J by 1 base; unmatched bases: 6. Germline V CDR1 and CDR2: MNHNY, SVGAGI (reference sequence). CDR3 loop: CASSSVGGIQETQYF. CDR3 DNA sequence: TGTGCCAGCAGTTCCGTCGGGGGGATCCAAGAGACCCAGTACTTC.

The V call is TRBV6-5, the J call TRBJ1-2; 9 nucleotides line up with TRBD1. In germline, CDR1 is MNHEY, CDR2 SVGAGI. V was clipped by 0 bases and J by 4 bases; unmatched bases: 6. The CDR3 is 16 residues long. In DNA, the CDR3 is TGTGCCAGCAGTTACTCGACAGGGGGAGATGTCTATGGCTACACCTTC. It translates to CASSYSTGGDVYGYTF.

This clone has a single count. The genes are TRBV19 and TRBJ1-1; TRBD1 is a possible D gene (6 bases). With 2 bases removed from V and 2 bases from J, the gap between germline ends came to 12 bases. CDR3 length equals 15 residues. Germline CDR1 is LNHDA and CDR2 is SQIVND (reference sequence). The CDR3: CASSISHRDNTEAFF. CDR3 in DNA: TGTGCCAGTAGTATATCCCACAGGGATAACACTGAAGCTTTCTTT.

V usage is TRBV19 and J usage is TRBJ2-7, with 10 nucleotides matching TRBD2. Germline V gene sequence: CDR1 LNHDA, CDR2 SQIVND (reference sequence). V lost 4 bases, J lost 6 bases, and 12 bases stayed unmatched. There are 16 residues in the CDR3. As DNA, the CDR3 is TGTGCCAGTAGTACTCCGGGACTAGCGCCAGTTCCCGAGCAGTACTTC. It is translated as CASSTPGLAPVPEQYF.

CDR3 sequence: CASRDYNEQFF. DNA for the CDR3: TGTGCCAGCCGGGACTACAATGAGCAGTTCTTC. The V gene is TRBV6-5, the J gene TRBJ2-1; D perhaps matches TRBD2 (5 bases). This CDR3 contains 11 residues. Trimming pared 8 bases from V and 3 bases from J, leaving 5 bases between. Per germline, CDR1 MNHEY and CDR2 SVGAGI.

The genes are TRBV24-1 and TRBJ2-2, with D perhaps matching TRBD2 (6 bases). Germline V gene lookup returns CDR1 KGHDR and CDR2 SFDVKD. This CDR3 is 13 amino acids long. V lost 11 bases to trimming and J lost 2 bases, with 11 bases between them. CDR3: CASSGANTGELFF. CDR3 bases: TGTGCCAGTAGCGGAGCTAACACCGGGGAGCTGTTTTTT.

V and J are TRBV18 and TRBJ1-4; D is perhaps TRBD1 (5 bases). V lost 2 bases and J 7 bases, leaving 11 bases between the germline ends. Germline V lookup: CDR1 KGHSH, CDR2 LQKENI. The CDR3 is 14 residues long. This CDR3 reads CASSPTGGTEKLFF. CDR3 nucleotide sequence: TGTGCCAGCTCACCAACGGGGGGGACTGAAAAACTGTTTTTT.

The chain is built from TRBV2 and TRBJ2-3; TRBD2 matches 12 bases. The germline CDR1 and CDR2 sequences are SNHLY and FYNNEI. The CDR3 covers 14 residues. Germline trimming cut 6 bases from V and 6 bases from J; bases unmatched to any gene: 4. The CDR3 protein is CASRRLAGVDTQYF. As DNA, the CDR3 is TGTGCCAGCAGGAGACTAGCGGGAGTTGATACGCAGTATTTT. Variable domain in full (rest from reference TRBV2 and TRBJ2-3): EPEVTQTPSHQVTQMGQEVILRCVPISNHLYFYWYRQILGQKVEFLVSFYNNEISEKSEIFDDQFSVERPDGSNFTLKIRSTKLEDSAMYFCASRRLAGVDTQYFGPGTRLTVL.

V usage is TRBV5-6 and J usage is TRBJ2-7, with 8 nucleotides matching TRBD2. Per the germline V gene, CDR1 is SGHDT and CDR2 is YYEEEE. J gave up 3 bases and V 3 bases, and 8 bases lay outside the gene matches. The CDR3 runs 15 residues. CDR3 loop: CASSSEREGVYEQYF. For the CDR3, the DNA is TGTGCCAGCAGCTCTGAACGGGAGGGTGTCTACGAGCAGTACTTC. Drawing the rest from reference TRBV5-6 and TRBJ2-7, the complete variable domain is DAGVTQSPTHLIKTRGQQVTLRCSPKSGHDTVSWYQQALGQGPQFIFQYYEEEERQRGNFPDRFSGHQFPNYSSELNVNALLLGDSALYLCASSSEREGVYEQYFGPGTRLTVT.

This clone turned up a few times. The chain carries TRBV15 and TRBJ2-1; D unresolved. The CDR3 consists of 14 residues. Trimming removed 0 bases at V and 8 bases at J, with 11 bases between. Germline CDR1 reads LNHNV; CDR2 reads YYDKDF (reference sequence). This CDR3 is CATSRDQPPDEQFF. CDR3 sequence (DNA): TGTGCCACCAGCAGAGATCAACCCCCAGATGAGCAGTTCTTC.

This chain links TRBV9 with TRBJ1-2, with a possible D match to TRBD1 (5 bases). The V gene's germline CDR1 is SGDLS and CDR2 YYNGEE. V shed 3 bases and J shed 5 bases, with 14 bases lying between them. This CDR3 comprises 14 residues. The CDR3 spells CASSGQGGWYGYTF. CDR3 sequence (DNA): TGTGCCAGCAGCGGGCAGGGTGGATGGTATGGCTACACCTTC.

This chain uses TRBV19 with TRBJ1-2; TRBD1 matches 8 bases. The length of the CDR3 is 13 residues. With V trimmed by 6 bases and J by 8 bases, 8 bases remained unmatched. Germline CDR1 and CDR2: LNHDA and SQIVND (reference sequence). The CDR3 DNA reads TGTGCCAGTAGAACAGGGGGGGCGGAAGGCTACACCTTC. Translating it yields CASRTGGAEGYTF.

This sequence joins TRBV5-1 and TRBJ2-2; TRBD1 is a possible D gene (5 bases). The germline gives CDR1 SGHRS, CDR2 YFSETQ. CDR3 length: 15 residues. Between the trimmed V and J ends, which lost 0 bases and 5 bases, there was a span of 11 bases. CDR3 amino acids: CASSLDQGVTGELFF. As DNA, the CDR3 is TGCGCCAGCAGCTTGGACCAGGGCGTGACCGGGGAGCTGTTTTTT.

The chain couples TRBV3-1 (or the pseudogene TRBV3-2) to TRBJ2-3; a weak D match, TRBD2 (6 bases). V lost 3 bases, J lost 5 bases, and 15 bases lay in between. The CDR3 is made up of 15 amino acids. CDR1 is LGHDT and CDR2 is YNNKEL in the germline V gene (reference sequence). Here the CDR3 reads CASSQGLIGGDTQYF. The CDR3 DNA reads as TGTGCCAGCAGCCAGGGACTCATTGGGGGAGATACGCAGTATTTT.

V gene TRBV13 combines with J gene TRBJ1-2; TRBD1 matches 8 bases. The germline gives CDR1 PRHDT, CDR2 FYEKMQ (reference sequence). V was pared by 5 bases and J by 8 bases, with 4 bases of the junction left unmatched. The CDR3 loop spans 12 amino acids. The CDR3 DNA is TGTGCCAGCAGCAAACAGGGGGACGGCTACACCTTC. Protein: CASSKQGDGYTF.

V usage is TRBV2 and J usage is TRBJ2-7; D call uncertain. Trimming removed 6 bases from V and 3 bases from J, with 6 bases in between. There are 11 residues in the CDR3. CDR1 and CDR2 (germline): SNHLY, FYNNEI. CDR3 DNA sequence: TGTGCCAGCAGCAGAATCTACGAGCAGTACTTC. Translated, it gives CASSRIYEQYF.

The chain joins TRBV11-2 to TRBJ2-7, with a weak D call TRBD1 (5 bases). CDR3 size: 15 residues. V shed 5 bases and J shed 2 bases, with 16 bases lying between them. Germline V CDR1 and CDR2: SGHAT, FQNNGV. The CDR3 nucleotides read TGTGCCAGCAGCCGAGGATCCGACAGAACCTACGAGCAGTACTTC. Translation gives CASSRGSDRTYEQYF. Full variable domain (remainder filled in from reference TRBV11-2 and TRBJ2-7): EAGVAQSPRYKIIEKRQSVAFWCNPISGHATLYWYQQILGQGPKLLIQFQNNGVVDDSQLPKDRFSAERLKGVDSTLKIQPAKLEDSAVYLCASSRGSDRTYEQYFGPGTRLTVT.

The genes are TRBV7-9 and TRBJ2-7; 9 bases are shared with TRBD1. The CDR3 totals 14 residues. Looked up from germline, CDR1 is SEHNR and CDR2 is FQNEAQ (reference sequence). Trimming removed 5 bases from V and 3 bases from J; junction bases left unmatched: 5. The CDR3 spells CASSPTGGNYEQYF. CDR3 nucleotides: TGTGCCAGCAGCCCGACAGGGGGGAACTACGAGCAGTACTTC. Variable domain in full (rest from reference TRBV7-9 and TRBJ2-7): DTGVSQNPRHKITKRGQNVTFRCDPISEHNRLYWYRQTLGQGPEFLTYFQNEAQLEKSRLLSDRFSAERPKGSFSTLEIQRTEQGDSAMYLCASSPTGGNYEQYFGPGTRLTVT.

This chain joins TRBV4-1 and TRBJ1-2; 7 nucleotides match TRBD1. The germline V gene encodes CDR1 MGHRA and CDR2 YSYEKL. The CDR3 length is 14 residues. Unmatched junction bases numbered 3, after V lost 1 base and J lost 4 bases. CDR3 in DNA: TGCGCCAGCAGCCAAGGTGACAGGGTCTATGGCTACACCTTC. Amino acids: CASSQGDRVYGYTF.

The chain recombines TRBV12-3 or TRBV12-4 with TRBJ1-4; no definite D call. The V end lost 3 bases, the J end lost 8 bases, and 4 bases lay between the germline ends. The CDR3 extends over 11 amino acids. The DNA of the CDR3 is TGTGCCAGCAGTTTCATGGAAAAACTGTTTTTT. Translated, it gives CASSFMEKLFF.

As to this clone: Other DNA sequences in this sample translate to the same CDR3. The CDR3 DNA sequence: TGTGCCAGCAGCTTAGCCCAGGGGGCGGAGGGCTACACCTTC. Protein sequence: CASSLAQGAEGYTF. V gene TRBV7-9 combines with J gene TRBJ1-2; 8 bases fit TRBD1. Per germline, CDR1 SEHNR and CDR2 FQNEAQ (reference sequence). This CDR3 is 14 amino acids long. The V and J ends lost 0 bases and 8 bases, in that order; junction bases with no gene match: 5.